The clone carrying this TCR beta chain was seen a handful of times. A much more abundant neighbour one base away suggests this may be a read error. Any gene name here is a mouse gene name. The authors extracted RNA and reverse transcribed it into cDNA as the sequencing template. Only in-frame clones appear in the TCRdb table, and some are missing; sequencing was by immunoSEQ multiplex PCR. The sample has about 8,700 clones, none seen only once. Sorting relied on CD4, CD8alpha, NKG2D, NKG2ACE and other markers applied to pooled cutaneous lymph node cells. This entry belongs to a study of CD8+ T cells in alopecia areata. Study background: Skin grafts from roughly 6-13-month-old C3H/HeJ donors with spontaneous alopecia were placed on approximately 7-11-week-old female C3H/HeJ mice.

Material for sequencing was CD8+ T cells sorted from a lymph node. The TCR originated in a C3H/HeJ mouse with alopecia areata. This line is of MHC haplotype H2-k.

The sequenced part of the CDR3 DNA is TGTGCAAGCAGCTATCCAGACTGGGGGGCCCGCTCCTAT. As protein: CASSYPDWGARSY. In full, the CDR3 reads CASSYPDWGARSYEQYF. The gene calls are TRBV16 and TRBJ2-7, with 10 bases lining up with TRBD2. With the read ending 4 residues before the CDR3 end, the germline J gene is used to fill in that end. Germline CDR1 reads SGHSA; CDR2 reads FRNQAP. The CDR3 is made up of 17 amino acids. Unmatched junction bases numbered 9, after V lost 4 bases and J lost 0 bases. The variable domain in full, with the rest retrieved from reference TRBV16 and TRBJ2-7, is NAGVIQTPRHKVTGKGQEATLWCEPISGHSAVFWYRQTIVQGLEFLTYFRNQAPIDDSGMPKERFSAQMPNQSHSTLKIQSTQPQDSAVYLCASSYPDWGARSYEQYFGPGTRLTVL.